This TCR beta chain was captured in a study of human T cells and chemical hapten exposure. Overall study findings and caveats: Significantly greater numbers of large CDR3 similarity clusters came from expanded TCRs than from controls.

J was trimmed by 1 base and V by 9 bases; bases with no gene match: 8. CDR3 size: 14 residues. Per germline, CDR1 MDHEN and CDR2 SYDVKM. Original processing notes: Sampled TCR counts reached a median of approximately 100,000 per sample, with values ranging from about 20,000 to 700,000. TCRdb analysed the RACE reads with MiXCR anew, one entry per CDR3 protein. The V and J calls shown here were made by TCRdb, not taken from the authors' results. Of more than 35,000 distinct CDR3 sequences listed, roughly 13% were seen once; the top ten hold roughly 2.5%. Time point in this sample: patch test 3, about 24 weeks after DPC sensitization. This sample's treatment: therapeutic diphenylcyclopropenone sensitization with weekly scalp DPC. Unfractionated whole blood was the source of the extracted total RNA. This clonotype showed up many times. What it binds is unknown.

This TCR came from a woman in her forties with alopecia areata. Some clones in this sample may be carry-over from other donors' samples. The chain couples TRBV28 to TRBJ2-7, with TRBD2 matching 8 bases. This specimen consisted of whole blood, obtained in connection with sensitization to the hapten diphenylcyclopropenone (DPC). CDR3 sequence (DNA): TGTGCCAGTAAACCAAGCGGGGGTTCCTACGAGCAGTACTTC. It specifies CASKPSGGSYEQYF.